What follows are 26 T cell receptor beta chains derived from one specimen sequenced in a study of shared clonotypes between healthy human individuals. CD45RO-negative, CCR7-selected cells formed the naive CD8 fraction, which excluded terminally differentiated effector memory CD45RA+ cells. Clones were read by immunoSEQ multiplex PCR, and TCRdb kept only the in-frame ones, dropping some. The top ten clones hold 1.5% to 2% of a sample with about 2.1 million clones, roughly 91% of them seen once. The sample comprised naive CD8+ T cells from PBMCs. Source of these receptors: a man aged 18-30 years in good health. Some clones in this sample may be carry-over from other donors' samples.

The chain couples TRBV2 to TRBJ2-7; 8 positions match TRBD1. Germline V gene sequence: CDR1 SNHLY, CDR2 FYNNEI. CDR3 size: 13 residues. The V and J ends lost 4 bases and 5 bases, in that order; junction bases with no gene match: 4. The chain's CDR3 is CASSAWTGHEQYF. The CDR3 DNA is TGTGCCAGCAGTGCCTGGACAGGGCACGAGCAGTACTTC. Drawing the rest from reference TRBV2 and TRBJ2-7, the complete variable domain is EPEVTQTPSHQVTQMGQEVILRCVPISNHLYFYWYRQILGQKVEFLVSFYNNEISEKSEIFDDQFSVERPDGSNFTLKIRSTKLEDSAMYFCASSAWTGHEQYFGPGTRLTVT.

The chain combines TRBV5-1 with TRBJ2-6; 10 bases are a match to TRBD2. The ends lost 4 bases at V and 0 bases at J; junction bases unmatched: 10. CDR3 length: 19 residues. Germline CDR1 and CDR2: SGHRS and YFSETQ. The CDR3 coding sequence is TGCGCCAGCAGCGGAGGGACTAGCGCCCATTTCTCTGGGGCCAACGTCCTGACTTTC. Protein sequence: CASSGGTSAHFSGANVLTF.

This chain links TRBV27 with TRBJ1-2; D unresolved. CDR1 and CDR2 from the germline V gene are MNHEY and SMNVEV (reference sequence). There are 13 residues in the CDR3. Trimming took 0 bases from V and 5 from J, leaving 7 bases between them. The CDR3 protein is CASSLSPAYGYTF. For the CDR3, the DNA is TGTGCCAGCAGTTTATCACCGGCGTATGGCTACACCTTC.

The CDR3 DNA follows: TGTGCCAGCAGCGCTGACAGAGGTACTTATGGCTACACCTTC. Protein: CASSADRGTYGYTF. The chain joins TRBV9 to TRBJ1-2; TRBD1 is a possible D gene (5 bases). Germline V gives CDR1 SGDLS, CDR2 YYNGEE. The length of the CDR3 is 14 residues. V was pared by 3 bases and J by 5 bases, with 14 bases between.

Here the CDR3 DNA reads TGTGCCAGCAGTATAGATGAGGTTACCGGGACTAGCGGTGACAATGAGCAGTTCTTC. Translating it yields CASSIDEVTGTSGDNEQFF. The chain links TRBV27 to TRBJ2-1; 11 bases agree with TRBD2. The CDR3 has 19 residues. CDR1 is MNHEY and CDR2 is SMNVEV in the germline V gene (reference sequence). J was trimmed by 5 bases and V by 5 bases; bases with no gene match: 17.

The genes are TRBV7-8 and TRBJ2-5, with TRBD2 as a possible D gene (5 bases). The CDR3 consists of 14 residues. Trimming left V 0 bases short and J 3 bases short, with 8 bases between. Per the germline V gene, CDR1 is SGHVS and CDR2 is FQNEAQ. CDR3 loop: CASSLAFSEETQYF. The CDR3 DNA reads TGTGCCAGCAGCTTAGCCTTTAGCGAAGAGACCCAGTACTTC.

The rearrangement uses TRBV19 and TRBJ1-5, with 8 bases aligning to TRBD1. The V and J ends lost 4 bases and 2 bases, in that order; junction bases with no gene match: 4. The CDR3 extends over 15 amino acids. Germline CDR1 reads LNHDA; CDR2 reads SQIVND (reference sequence). CDR3 bases: TGTGCCAGTAGTAATACAGGGGGGCGCAATCAGCCCCAGCATTTT. This gives the protein CASSNTGGRNQPQHF.

The sample holds a few counts of this clone. Other nucleotide sequences from this sample produce the same CDR3. The chain is built from TRBV7-9 and TRBJ1-1; unclear D gene. Germline values: CDR1 SEHNR, CDR2 FQNEAQ (reference sequence). Trimming pared 3 bases from V and 4 bases from J, leaving 9 bases between. The CDR3 spans 13 residues. The CDR3 spells CASSFGGGTEAFF. In DNA, the CDR3 is TGTGCCAGCAGCTTCGGCGGTGGCACTGAAGCTTTCTTT.

The gene calls are TRBV9 and TRBJ2-2; TRBD1 aligns across 12 bases. Trimming at V came to 4 bases and at J to 6 bases, leaving 4 bases not matched to a gene. This CDR3 comprises 15 residues. Per the germline V gene, CDR1 is SGDLS and CDR2 is YYNGEE. Here the CDR3 DNA reads TGTGCCAGCAGCTGGGGACAGGGGGCACCCGGGGAGCTGTTTTTT. Translated, it gives CASSWGQGAPGELFF.

The sample holds one count of this clone. The J gene is TRBJ2-3, the V gene TRBV9; TRBD1 is a possible D gene (7 bases). Germline V gives CDR1 SGDLS, CDR2 YYNGEE. This CDR3 comprises 16 residues. Trimming stripped 0 bases from V and 2 bases from J, with 13 bases between. The CDR3 loop reads CASSVEAGQTTDTQYF. The CDR3 nucleotides read TGTGCCAGCAGCGTAGAGGCGGGACAGACCACAGATACGCAGTATTTT.

The gene calls are TRBV5-1 and TRBJ2-3, with D unclear. CDR1 SGHRS and CDR2 YFSETQ come from the germline V gene. The germline V and J ends were trimmed by 2 bases and 2 bases, with 12 bases remaining between them. The CDR3 loop spans 15 amino acids. The CDR3 region has the DNA TGCGCCAGCAGCTTTCGCTCAGTGTTCACAGATACGCAGTATTTT. Translation: CASSFRSVFTDTQYF.

The V call is TRBV14, the J call TRBJ1-1, with D uncertain. CDR3 size: 13 residues. Trimming pared 7 bases from V and 1 base from J, leaving 10 bases between. Germline CDR1 and CDR2: SGHDN and FVKESK. The CDR3 loop reads CASTPVQNTEAFF. The DNA of the CDR3 is TGTGCCAGCACCCCGGTGCAGAACACTGAAGCTTTCTTT. The variable domain in full, completed from reference TRBV14 and TRBJ1-1, reads EAGVTQFPSHSVIEKGQTVTLRCDPISGHDNLYWYRRVMGKEIKFLLHFVKESKQDESGMPNNRFLAERTGGTYSTLKVQPAELEDSGVYFCASTPVQNTEAFFGQGTRLTVV.

The chain links TRBV14 to TRBJ2-7; the D gene is possibly TRBD1 (5 bases). Germline lookup yields CDR1 SGHDN and CDR2 FVKESK. V was shortened by 1 base and J by 5 bases, with 15 bases between the two germline ends. The length of the CDR3 is 15 residues. The CDR3 spells CASSQGVTEVDEQYF. CDR3 nucleotides: TGTGCCAGCAGCCAAGGGGTGACAGAGGTCGACGAGCAGTACTTC.

The V and J genes are TRBV28 and TRBJ1-6; D is ambiguous. From germline, CDR1 is MDHEN and CDR2 SYDVKM. The CDR3 contains 15 residues. Trimming took 3 bases from V and 7 from J, leaving 13 bases between them. CDR3 protein: CASSFPRGSNSPLHF. The CDR3 DNA is TGTGCCAGCAGTTTCCCCCGCGGCTCCAATTCACCCCTCCACTTT.

This clone was picked up a small number of times. This chain connects TRBV7-9 to TRBJ1-1, with a possible D match to TRBD1 (6 bases). The CDR3 is 13 residues long. The V gene's germline CDR1 is SEHNR and CDR2 FQNEAQ (reference sequence). The V end was cut by 5 bases, the J end by 8 bases, with 15 bases between. CDR3 DNA: TGTGCCAGCAGCCTAGGGGGACTGGACGAAGCTTTCTTT. As protein: CASSLGGLDEAFF.

The CDR3 bases are TGCGCCAGCAGCCAAAGTGCCCGGACTAGCGGGAGGGACCAAGAGACCCAGTACTTC. Translation: CASSQSARTSGRDQETQYF. The genes are TRBV4-3 and TRBJ2-5; 15 bases are shared with TRBD2. CDR3 length equals 19 residues. The V and J ends lost 2 bases and 0 bases, in that order; junction bases with no gene match: 7. Germline CDR1 LGHNA, CDR2 YSLEER.

The chain recombines TRBV28 with TRBJ2-3, with 12 nucleotides matching TRBD2. V lost 2 bases, J lost 0 bases, and 6 bases stayed unmatched. CDR1 and CDR2 from the germline V gene are MDHEN and SYDVKM. This CDR3 has 18 residues. The CDR3 here is CASSLPGLAGTSTDTQYF. Written as DNA, the CDR3 is TGTGCCAGCAGTTTACCCGGACTAGCGGGAACTAGCACAGATACGCAGTATTTT.

The CDR3 region has the DNA TGCAGCGTCCGGACAGGGGCTAATAATGGGAAGTACTTC. Protein sequence: CSVRTGANNGKYF. The chain links TRBV29-1 to TRBJ2-7; 9 bases are a match to TRBD1. The CDR3 length is 13 residues. Germline V gives CDR1 SQVTM, CDR2 ANQGSEA. Trimming took 6 bases from V and 11 from J; bases not matched to a gene: 14.

Remarks on this clone: This specimen includes other DNA sequences encoding the same CDR3. The V and J genes are TRBV28 and TRBJ2-1; D gene uncertain. CDR3 size: 11 residues. From germline, CDR1 is MDHEN and CDR2 SYDVKM. V was shortened by 3 bases and J by 8 bases, with 5 bases between the two germline ends. The CDR3 sequence: CASSFLHEQFF. CDR3 in DNA: TGTGCCAGCAGTTTCCTCCATGAGCAGTTCTTC. The variable domain in full, completed from reference TRBV28 and TRBJ2-1, reads DVKVTQSSRYLVKRTGEKVFLECVQDMDHENMFWYRQDPGLGLRLIYFSYDVKMKEKGDIPEGYSVSREKKERFSLILESASTNQTSMYLCASSFLHEQFFGPGTRLTVL.

The gene calls are TRBV4-3 and TRBJ2-5, with a tentative D call TRBD1 (6 bases). Germline CDR1 LGHNA, CDR2 YSLEER. The CDR3 runs 16 residues. V was cut by 0 bases and J by 4 bases, with 15 bases left in between. CDR3 sequence reads: CASSQDRGWELETQYF. DNA of the CDR3: TGCGCCAGCAGCCAAGATAGGGGGTGGGAGTTAGAGACCCAGTACTTC.

To note about this clone: Other DNA sequences in the sample encode the same CDR3. This chain connects TRBV7-6 to TRBJ2-1, with 11 positions matching TRBD2. The germline V gene encodes CDR1 SGHVS and CDR2 FNYEAQ. V was clipped by 3 bases and J by 4 bases; unmatched bases: 2. The CDR3 consists of 15 residues. The DNA for the CDR3 is TGTGCCAGCAGCTTGGGGACTAGCGGTTACAATGAGCAGTTCTTC. It codes for CASSLGTSGYNEQFF. Supplemented by reference TRBV7-6 and TRBJ2-1, the full variable domain reads GAGVSQSPRYKVTKRGQDVALRCDPISGHVSLYWYRQALGQGPEFLTYFNYEAQQDKSGLPNDRFSAERPEGSISTLTIQRTEQRDSAMYRCASSLGTSGYNEQFFGPGTRLTVL.

Here the CDR3 DNA reads TGTGCCAGTAGTCCCGGGGGGGTCACTGAAGCTTTCTTT. Its protein is CASSPGGVTEAFF. The J gene is TRBJ1-1, the V gene TRBV19, with D tentatively TRBD1 (5 bases). Trimming took 5 bases from V and 4 from J, leaving 11 bases between them. This CDR3 has 13 amino acids. Germline V gene sequence: CDR1 LNHDA, CDR2 SQIVND (reference sequence).

The CDR3 sequence: CASSLVRTDPRYNEQFF. CDR3 DNA: TGTGCCAGCAGTTTGGTACGCACGGACCCACGCTACAATGAGCAGTTCTTC. J is TRBJ2-1 and V is TRBV28; D not certain. The CDR3 length is 17 residues. The V end was cut by 3 bases, the J end by 3 bases, with 18 bases between. From germline, CDR1 is MDHEN and CDR2 SYDVKM. The full variable domain, rest sourced from reference TRBV28 and TRBJ2-1, is DVKVTQSSRYLVKRTGEKVFLECVQDMDHENMFWYRQDPGLGLRLIYFSYDVKMKEKGDIPEGYSVSREKKERFSLILESASTNQTSMYLCASSLVRTDPRYNEQFFGPGTRLTVL.

The chain couples TRBV5-6 to TRBJ1-1, with a possible D match to TRBD1 (5 bases). V was shortened by 0 bases and J by 7 bases, with 7 bases between the two germline ends. The germline CDR1 and CDR2 sequences are SGHDT and YYEEEE. CDR3 size: 12 residues. CDR3 sequence reads: CASSLDRIEAFF. The CDR3, as DNA: TGTGCCAGCAGCTTGGACAGGATTGAAGCTTTCTTT.

The J gene is TRBJ2-5, the V gene TRBV7-2; weak D call: TRBD2 (5 bases). The germline V gene encodes CDR1 SGHTA and CDR2 FQGNSA. Between the trimmed V and J ends, which lost 3 bases and 5 bases, there was a span of 13 bases. The CDR3 loop spans 14 amino acids. The CDR3 spells CASSFLEGVETQYF. CDR3 DNA sequence: TGTGCCAGCAGCTTTTTAGAGGGCGTTGAGACCCAGTACTTC.

The rearrangement uses TRBV27 and TRBJ2-7; 9 bases line up with TRBD1. The CDR3 spans 14 residues. J gave up 3 bases and V 4 bases, and 4 bases lay outside the gene matches. Per germline, CDR1 MNHEY and CDR2 SMNVEV (reference sequence). The CDR3 DNA sequence: TGTGCCAGCAGTTCGCTGACAGGGGGCTACGAGCAGTACTTC. This gives the protein CASSSLTGGYEQYF.